This T cell receptor (beta chain) was observed in a study of blood T cell repertoires in COVID-19. The count of this clone is one. Repertoires were generated with immunoSEQ multiplex PCR, while TCRdb's copy carries only in-frame clones and drops some. The table has roughly 270,000 clones, about four fifths seen once. The CDR3 runs 12 residues. Looked up from germline, CDR1 is SGHRS and CDR2 is YFSETQ. The V and J ends lost 3 bases and 7 bases respectively, with 8 bases between them. The V and J genes are TRBV5-1 and TRBJ2-1; D uncertain. Specimen: PBMCs or T cells enriched from blood (not recorded which). The receptor was derived from a man aged 35-49 years who had been exposed to COVID-19. In nucleotides, the CDR3 is TGCGCCAGCAGCTACGACTGGAATGAGCAGTTCTTC. Translated, it gives CASSYDWNEQFF.